This T cell receptor (beta chain) was recovered during a study of radiation and T cells in renal cell carcinoma. Overall study: Nephrectomy followed 15 Gy stereotactic body radiation by 4 weeks.

Time point indicated: baseline pretreatment blood. As to treatment: 15 Gy SBRT to primary tumor, nephrectomy 4 weeks later. The patient's renal cell carcinoma had clear cell pathology. V gave up 0 bases and J gave up 1 base, with 12 bases separating them. The V gene's germline CDR1 is SGHRS and CDR2 YFSETQ. CDR3 length: 16 amino acids. The assay was immunoSEQ multiplex PCR, and TCRdb's table has in-frame clones only and misses some. The table shows 150,000 or so clones, with 88% occurring only once. The sample in question was blood, obtained from a patient whose treatment included radiotherapy and nephrectomy. This receptor was identified in a woman in her 70s with renal cell carcinoma. The J gene is TRBJ2-3, the V gene TRBV5-1; D ambiguous. DNA for the CDR3: TGCGCCAGCAGCTTGGGAAGCCCTAGAGGCACAGATACGCAGTATTTT. Amino acid sequence: CASSLGSPRGTDTQYF.